This TCR beta chain stems from a study of type 1 and type 2 diabetes patients. PCR was run on genomic DNA. The TCR beta CDR3 region was amplified using 30 forward and 13 reverse primers. From the multiplex PCR reads, TCRdb called clonotypes with MiXCR, one entry per CDR3 protein. This table holds around 300,000 distinct CDR3 sequences, 45% to 60% found once. Germline V lookup: CDR1 WNHNN, CDR2 SYGVQD (reference sequence). This CDR3 has 14 amino acids. Trimming took 4 bases from V and 2 from J; bases not matched to a gene: 4. This clonotype was detected only a few times. The receptor comes from a man in his late teens or twenties with type 2 diabetes. Material: peripheral blood mononuclear cells (PBMCs). This rearrangement joins TRBV10-1 to TRBJ2-7; 8 nucleotides line up with TRBD1. CDR3 sequence (DNA): TGCGCCAGCAGTGCGGGACAGGCCCCCTACGAGCAGTACTTC. Residues: CASSAGQAPYEQYF.